This TCR beta chain was sequenced during a study of blood T cells in healthy people across ages. Notes on the study in general: It was the long-lived donors that had more naive CD4+ cells and higher diversity than aged donors.

Each sample had at least 6 million PBMCs isolated. This CDR3 is built from 13 residues. Germline assignment: CDR1 SNHLY and CDR2 FYNNEI. V shed 8 bases and J shed 7 bases, with 17 bases lying between them. The authors ran a second PCR of 7 to 11 cycles using a sample-barcoded 5' primer and a J-beta primer mix. Researchers report that each sample yielded at least 3 million CDR3-containing paired-end reads. TCRdb fed the 5' RACE reads into MiXCR, producing one record per CDR3 protein. The sample gives about 1.4 million distinct CDR3 sequences, approximately 63% of which show up once; under 8.5% is in the top ten. Notes on this clonotype: The antigen is not known.

Material: blood. The receptor's source is a man aged 18 to 35 in good health. The chain recombines TRBV2 with TRBJ1-2; D gene unclear. In DNA form, the CDR3 reads TGTGCCAGCGAAGCAGCTCGGGGAGGTGGCTACACCTTC. The encoded protein is CASEAARGGGYTF.